This TCR beta chain was sequenced during a study of blood T cell repertoires in COVID-19. This CDR3 spans 15 amino acids. Looked up from germline, CDR1 is LGHDT and CDR2 is YNNKEL (reference sequence). V trimming: 1 base; J trimming: 2 bases; junction bases outside the gene matches: 5. This clone was recorded once. Assay used: immunoSEQ multiplex PCR; TCRdb lists only in-frame clones, some missing. Found here are roughly 380,000 clones, over 75% of them singletons; the top ten hold roughly 3%. This receptor was identified in a woman in her thirties who had recovered from COVID-19. Sample: PBMCs or T cells enriched from blood (not recorded which). The chain uses TRBV3-1 (or the pseudogene TRBV3-2) and TRBJ2-7, with 7 bases identical to TRBD2. The CDR3, as DNA: TGTGCCAGCAGCCAAGTCAGCGGGGCCGCCTACGAGCAGTACTTC. Translation: CASSQVSGAAYEQYF.